This TCR beta chain emerged from a study of T cell repertoires in cytomegalovirus infection. Study context: Selected CMV epitopes included recently identified HLA-C-restricted ones as well as well-studied HLA-B-restricted ones. Indications of both CMV infection and matching HLA type were provided by public TCR beta signatures. The study's findings and limits: The study identified carriers of CMV plus the relevant HLA from cumulative public TCR beta family frequency. It was HLA-C-restricted CMV-specific TCR beta clonotypes that dominated the response ex vivo.

CDR1 KGHDR and CDR2 SFDVKD come from the germline V gene. V was clipped by 7 bases and J by 1 base, with 12 bases between them. The CDR3 has 14 amino acids. TCRdb reprocessed the reads with MiXCR, giving one entry per CDR3 protein. The sample lists under 300,000 distinct CDR3 sequences, roughly 21% occurring once. This clonotype has more than one count but fewer than ten. Its antigen is as yet unknown. Here the sequenced sample was cultured PBMCs, taken from culture after CMV antigen stimulation. The clonotype comes from a human donor in good health (CMV status not recorded). Some clones in this sample may be carry-over from other donors' samples. The chain carries TRBV24-1 and TRBJ1-1, with D possibly matching TRBD1 (6 bases). The CDR3 here is CATRQTGSNTEAFF. In DNA form, the CDR3 reads TGTGCCACCAGACAGACAGGCTCGAACACTGAAGCTTTCTTT.